This entry describes one T cell receptor beta chain. Looked up from germline, CDR1 is SGHTA and CDR2 is FQGNSA. With 8 bases removed from V and 4 bases from J, the gap between germline ends came to 15 bases. The CDR3 sequence is 13 residues long. This sample was included in a study of T cell responses to AZD1222 COVID-19 vaccine. Method: immunoSEQ multiplex PCR; TCRdb's copy keeps in-frame clones and lacks some. The table lists 92,000 or so clones, under 90% of them singletons. Sequences were derived from peripheral blood, sampled on day 0 of AZD1222 vaccination. The chain is built from TRBV7-2 and TRBJ2-7; the D call may be TRBD1 or TRBD2 (5 bases each). This TCR was recovered from an adult in good health. The CDR3 nucleotides are TGTGCCAGCCTCGTGGGGGTTGGATACGAGCAGTACTTC. Encoded protein: CASLVGVGYEQYF.